A single sample gave rise to the 12 T cell receptor beta chains below, sequenced in a study of response to subunit inactivated influenza vaccine (dated by TCRdb to the late 2010s). Libraries were constructed by RT-PCR. The data were produced on an Illumina HiSeq 2500. Clones were called with MiXCR by TCRdb after fastp trimmed the public reads at Q25, and only in-frame beta chains were retained. Every entry covers one CDR3 protein and lists the most common genes and DNA from its rows. The sample records some 520,000 distinct CDR3 sequences, 15% to 20% of which are singletons. In total, the top ten clones hold approximately 3% of the sample. The sequences come from CD4+ T cells sorted from PBMCs, collected roughly 24 months after vaccination. The source of these receptors is a man between 50 and 70 years old who received an inactivated influenza vaccine. Donor details come from another sample of the same person, matched by shared clones.

There are many counts of this clonotype. The CDR3 sequence: CASSPRPNYNEQFF. CDR3 in DNA: TGTGCCAGCAGCCCGAGACCCAACTACAATGAGCAGTTCTTC. The chain combines TRBV7-2 with TRBJ2-1, with no clear D. CDR3 size: 14 residues. Germline-derived CDR1 and CDR2 are SGHTA and FQGNSA. Trimming cost V 5 bases and J 3 bases, with 11 bases left between them.

This clonotype occurred many times. The J gene is TRBJ2-6, the V gene TRBV28; perhaps D is TRBD1 or TRBD2 (5 bases each). Germline V gives CDR1 MDHEN, CDR2 SYDVKM. CDR3 length equals 15 residues. Deletions cut 6 bases from V and 2 bases from J, with 11 bases between. The CDR3 is CASSPGAAGANVLTF. CDR3 in DNA: TGTGCCAGCAGCCCCGGGGCCGCTGGGGCCAACGTCCTGACTTTC.

This clonotype turned up a few times. This chain uses TRBV6-2 or TRBV6-3 with TRBJ1-1, with TRBD1 as a possible D gene (5 bases). Between the trimmed V and J ends, which lost 5 bases and 1 base, there was a span of 20 bases. Germline V gives CDR1 MNHEY, CDR2 SVGEGT. This CDR3 has 17 amino acids. CDR3 in amino acids: CASSRGQVAVRNTEAFF. The CDR3 DNA reads as TGTGCCAGCAGTCGGGGCCAGGTGGCGGTCCGGAACACTGAAGCTTTCTTT.

The sample holds a few counts of this clonotype. V and J are TRBV6-5 and TRBJ2-7; 8 bases align to TRBD1. The J segment lost 3 bases and the V segment lost 4 bases, leaving 5 bases of the junction unmatched. The CDR3 length is 14 residues. From germline, CDR1 is MNHEY and CDR2 SVGAGI. CDR3 sequence: CASSSQGGGYEQYF. The CDR3 DNA reads as TGTGCCAGCAGTTCACAGGGGGGAGGCTACGAGCAGTACTTC.

This clonotype has at least ten counts. The chain is built from TRBV20-1 and TRBJ2-3; TRBD2 matches 9 bases. This CDR3 is built from 15 residues. With V trimmed by 6 bases and J by 2 bases, 9 bases remained unmatched. Germline V lookup: CDR1 DFQATT, CDR2 SNEGSKA (reference sequence). CDR3 in amino acids: CSAPERGAFTDTQYF. CDR3 nucleotide sequence: TGCAGTGCACCTGAGCGGGGGGCCTTCACAGATACGCAGTATTTT.

This chain links TRBV3-1 with TRBJ2-2; D may be TRBD1 (6 bases). Per germline, CDR1 LGHDT and CDR2 YNNKEL (reference sequence). V lost 4 bases to trimming and J lost 5 bases, with 11 bases between them. This CDR3 comprises 14 residues. The CDR3 is CASSRKTGTGELFF. The CDR3 region has the DNA TGTGCCAGCAGCCGTAAAACAGGGACCGGGGAGCTGTTTTTT.

This clonotype was seen a few times. The chain employs TRBV4-2 and TRBJ2-7; 7 bases are shared with TRBD1. V lost 6 bases, J lost 2 bases, and 10 bases stayed unmatched. The length of the CDR3 is 15 residues. CDR1 is LGHNA and CDR2 is YNFKEQ in the germline V gene. CDR3 amino acids: CASRPTGQLTYEQYF. The CDR3 coding sequence is TGTGCCAGCAGGCCCACGGGACAGCTTACCTACGAGCAGTACTTC.

This chain joins TRBV29-1 and TRBJ2-7, with 8 bases fitting TRBD2. V lost 4 bases to trimming and J lost 4 bases; unmatched junction nucleotides: 9. From germline, CDR1 is SQVTM and CDR2 ANQGSEA. The CDR3 totals 14 residues. The CDR3 bases are TGCAGCGTTGGCCCCCGGGGGGGGTCTTACGAGCAGTACTTC. Translated: CSVGPRGGSYEQYF.

This clonotype was found many times. This chain joins TRBV11-2 and TRBJ2-2; TRBD2 matches at 12 bases. CDR1 is SGHAT and CDR2 is FQNNGV in the germline V gene. The V segment lost 1 base and the J segment 5 bases; nucleotides outside the gene matches: 2. CDR3 size: 16 residues. Here the CDR3 reads CASSLGGLAGTGELFF. The CDR3 DNA reads TGTGCCAGCAGCTTAGGGGGACTAGCGGGTACCGGGGAGCTGTTTTTT.

V and J are TRBV20-1 and TRBJ2-7, with D perhaps matching TRBD2 (6 bases). The germline V gene has CDR1 DFQATT and CDR2 SNEGSKA (reference sequence). V was cut by 4 bases and J by 5 bases, with 15 bases left in between. This CDR3 has 13 residues. The CDR3 reads CSATLTSKDEQYF. The CDR3 DNA sequence: TGCAGTGCTACCTTGACTAGTAAGGACGAGCAGTACTTC.

This chain uses TRBV20-1 with TRBJ2-5; TRBD2 might be the D (5 bases). Germline V gene lookup returns CDR1 DFQATT and CDR2 SNEGSKA (reference sequence). Trimming stripped 8 bases from V and 14 bases from J, with 24 bases between. The CDR3 totals 12 residues. The CDR3 sequence is CSPFNNRFGIYF. For the CDR3, the DNA is TGCAGTCCATTTAATAACCGATTCGGGATTTACTTC.

This chain joins TRBV4-3 and TRBJ2-3; D is ambiguous. Per germline, CDR1 LGHNA and CDR2 YSLEER. The CDR3 loop spans 14 amino acids. V dropped 4 bases and J dropped 4 bases, with 12 bases sitting between them. The CDR3 DNA is TGCGCCAGCAGCCCTAACCCACAGTCAGATACGCAGTATTTT. Translation: CASSPNPQSDTQYF.